This note documents a single T cell receptor beta chain sequence. Its target is unknown. A multiplex PCR was run with 60 Vbeta primers and 13 Jbeta primers. The method was immunoSEQ multiplex PCR; TCRdb's version includes in-frame clones alone and lacks a portion of them. The profile covers roughly 170,000 clones, with just over 75% appearing a single time and roughly 1.4% taken by the ten largest. This CDR3 is built from 15 residues. CDR1 and CDR2 (germline): SGHRS, YFSETQ. J gave up 1 base and V 2 bases, and 2 bases lay outside the gene matches. This sample stems from a study of cytomegalovirus exposure and HLA in healthy donors. Study-level findings and limits: The authors later linked a missense DCLRE1C variant to TCR beta V- and J-gene trimming.

This receptor was identified in a woman in her twenties or thirties in good health and CMV-seropositive. Sequencing used PBMCs. The rearrangement links TRBV5-1 to TRBJ1-5, with TRBD1 identical over 8 bases. This CDR3 reads CASSFTGGSNQPQHF. CDR3 in DNA: TGCGCCAGCAGCTTCACAGGGGGAAGCAATCAGCCCCAGCATTTT.